One T cell receptor (beta chain) is described in this entry. Which antigen it targets is not known. Base qualities were left out, and no much larger clone turns up one base away. The cohort was made up of 666 healthy bone marrow donors. Cohort members were all nominally healthy when sampled, although unrecorded immune exposures were likely present. The donor tested CMV seropositive, placing the donor among the 310 or so seropositive members of the cohort. A peripheral blood sample was provided by each donor, and peripheral blood mononuclear cells were used for TCR beta sequencing. Genomic DNA extraction from the blood cell samples was performed with the Qiagen DNeasy Blood Extraction Kit. The data originate from a study of cytomegalovirus exposure and HLA in healthy donors (dated by TCRdb to the late 2010s). Background for the entire study: An earlier analysis of approximately 640 of the donors reported approximately 300 Gb of sequence data and about 100 million unique TCR beta sequences from about 200 million T cells. Roughly 290 gigabases of sequencing data and approximately 92 million unique TCR sequences made up an early release that covered nearly 650 HLA-typed donors. Of the 350 to 450 genotyped donors, more than 75% were placed in the genetic ancestry cluster associated with self-reported Caucasian donors. The study aimed to test whether signatures of past pathogen exposure could be identified by cataloging public T cell receptors. The study used immunosequencing to profile the T cell repertoires of around 600 subjects and linked those repertoires to cytomegalovirus serostatus. A separate validation cohort of over 95 different subjects was used in addition to the roughly 700-subject first cohort. High-throughput TCR immunosequencing, statistical association of individual TCRs with disease status, and machine learning were combined to predict cytomegalovirus infection status. In a later analysis, previously published TCR beta repertoires from more than 500 donors were re-analyzed and high-resolution HLA genotyping was added so that TCR occurrence patterns could be studied. Rather than drawing on any new phenotypic data, the later analysis identified candidate immune exposures from TCR beta sequences and the way those sequences occurred across donors. In an earlier analysis of several hundred of the donors, high-throughput TCR beta sequencing was used to judge whether each TCR beta V gene segment behaved as functional or pseudogenic. Donor age, sex, ethnicity and CMV serostatus were compiled together with the repertoire data. Genome-wide SNP genotypes for about 65% of the 666 donors were used in a later genetic analysis, which treated that subset as a discovery cohort. Every discovery cohort repertoire had been produced on one sequencing platform. HLA typing included class I and class II loci at four-digit resolution. Typing coverage differed by locus: A, B, C, DRB1 and DQB1 were typed in about 620-630 donors, DQA1 in roughly 510, DPA1 in nearly 610, and DPB1 in 450 to 490. Roughly 5 DR-DQ haplotypes were handled as single units for association and clustering, since linkage in the cohort was strong. Among 398 genotyped donors of the cohort, an average of approximately 250,000 unique TCR beta nucleotide sequences were sequenced per donor, about a sixth of them non-productive. Here is what the overall study found, with its caveats: When HLA alleles, especially DR and DQ, strongly co-occurred, attributing TCR associations to individual alleles was difficult. Some IMGT-functional V segments, including TRBV6-2 and TRBV6-3, could not be told apart with the 87-base-pair reads, so those segments were excluded. Linkage disequilibrium might explain the correlated functional status among segregating V segments, but an unknown experimental factor could not be ruled out. The study listed 164 TCR beta chains as associated with cytomegalovirus. The earlier analysis of 450 to 700 of the donors excluded 15 to 20 rarely observed V segments, including chromosome 9 orphons, because counts were too low. A later genetic analysis associated a missense DCLRE1C variant with V-gene and J-gene trimming of TCR beta chains, and an independent cohort replicated the association. Three of the identified cytomegalovirus-associated TCR beta chains were confirmed in vitro to be specific for cytomegalovirus antigens. A later analysis found that HLA-associated TCR beta chains were more clonally expanded and had lower generation probabilities than equally common non-associated chains. According to a later analysis, most CMV-associated TCR beta chains appeared to be HLA-restricted, and the HLA associations seemed to be driven largely by CMV exposure. The only immune exposure information available for the cohort was CMV serostatus. A later analysis found that TCR association rates varied across HLA loci, with DRB1 alleles showing the most associated TCRs and HLA-C alleles the fewest. In this cohort, only TCR beta chains were sequenced, and detectable features were limited by the absence of alpha or paired-chain data. In a later analysis, about 17,000 TCR beta sequences were associated with specific HLA alleles at a false discovery rate of 0.05. Cytomegalovirus status was reported to be diagnosed by the classifier with high specificity and sensitivity in both the original and validation cohorts. Compared with the roughly 670-donor mean, donors in an Asian-associated ancestry cluster had fewer N-insertions in productive TCRs, according to a later genetic analysis. It was suggested by the authors that the approach could potentially be generalized to other disease states and immunological phenotypes. An earlier analysis of roughly 570 of the donors showed that most TCR beta V segments appeared in productive rearrangements either about 90% or about 30% of the time, which broadly matched IMGT annotations. Because HLA typing was unavailable for some donors at each locus, only the typed subset was used in association tests. A cluster of highly shared sequence variants was judged likely to represent a technical artifact of the sequencing pipeline. A further reported finding was that TCR beta sequences accurately predicted the HLA-A and HLA-B alleles for most subjects in the first cohort. A later analysis reported that several top co-occurrence clusters appeared linked to parvovirus B19, influenza, CMV and Epstein-Barr virus. Most TCR sequences were observed very rarely across donors, whereas some public TCRs were present in many individuals. Presence/absence analyses assumed roughly uniform sequencing depth across donors, an assumption that may not hold.

Library preparation was by the immunoSEQ multiplex PCR assay. The multiplex PCR relied on a mix of 60 forward primers for TCR Vbeta segments and 13 reverse primers for TCR Jbeta segments. Amplification of the CDR3 region of rearranged TCR beta genes was performed with a multiplex PCR assay on genomic DNA. The amplified TCR beta libraries were sequenced on the Illumina HiSeq System as 87-base-pair reads. Per the authors' processing: A later analysis tallied around 87 million unique TCR beta chains across the 610 or so repertoires, and about 10 million of those chains were shared by two or more donors. To remove PCR and sequencing errors, raw reads were error-corrected and collapsed into unique sequences using a nearest-neighbor algorithm that merged closely related sequences. CDR3 sequences were aligned to IMGT reference sequences to assign V, D and J gene segments. For a sequence to be retained, a match of at least six nucleotides to both a V gene segment and a J gene segment was required. A rearrangement was called productive if the CDR3 had no stop codons and remained in frame with V and J, and every other rearrangement was called non-productive. CDR3 was defined by IMGT convention, running from the second conserved V-encoded cysteine to the conserved J-encoded phenylalanine. The earlier analysis of about 610 of the donors excluded sequences that lacked an unambiguous match to a single V gene segment. In an earlier analysis of a few hundred of the donors, V segments were called functional above 56.7% productive rearrangements and were called segregating when the between-donor standard deviation exceeded 5%. A statistical classification framework was built to diagnose cytomegalovirus status from the catalog of TCR beta chain sequences. In a later analysis, TCR nucleotide sequences were compared against IMGT/GENE-DB human TR gene sequences so that V and J genes could be assigned. A later analysis assigned CDR3 sequences and most-parsimonious VDJ recombination scenarios with the TCRdist pipeline. In a later analysis, each TCR beta chain was defined by its CDR3 amino acid sequence together with its V-gene family, and reads lacking a unique V-gene family were excluded. A later analysis removed 592 highly shared, low-generation-probability nucleotide sequences to deal with suspected cross-contamination and a sequencing artifact. For each public chain, a later analysis derived a clonal expansion index from normalized ranks of inferred template counts within each repertoire. In a later analysis, generation probabilities were computed with a VDJ recombination model fitted to out-of-frame rearrangements, and the resulting probabilities were checked against IGoR. Hypergeometric tests were used in a later analysis to score TCR-TCR, TCR-HLA and TCR-CMV co-occurrence, with a repertoire-size bias correction applied to the TCR pairs. False discovery rates were estimated in a later analysis by permuting HLA or CMV assignments 20 times. In a later analysis, co-occurring TCRs were grouped with DBSCAN, and TCRdist sequence similarity was added when clustering was performed within HLA-allele-positive subsets. For co-occurrence clustering, repertoires with fewer than 30,000 or more than 120,000 public chains were excluded, along with roughly 5 repertoires with anomalous nucleotide sharing. As stored in TCRdb, this immuneACCESS dataset retains in-frame rearrangements with V and J assigned. A fraction of the clones does not appear; measured against another copy, unresolved V genes explain less than half of the discrepancy, and the remainder lacks a known reason. D and trimming come from the DNA, and the V and J calls and clone size come from that table. The sample table lists 250,000 to 350,000 clones, roughly 90% of them with a count of one. The ten largest clones represent 3% to 4% of the sample.

Between the V and J ends, shortened by 3 bases and 2 bases respectively, the junction contains 8 bases. From cysteine to phenylalanine, the CDR3 is 14 amino acids long. Here the CDR3 DNA is all that survives: 42 bases in frame from base 1. Taken from the germline V gene (reference sequence), the CDR1 and CDR2 loops are LNHNV and YYDKDF. The V gene is TRBV15 and the J gene is TRBJ1-5; no D gene can be assigned with confidence. Sequenced sample: PBMCs. The receptor's source is a man aged 40-50 years in good health and CMV-seropositive. In nucleotide form, the sequence is TGTGCCACCAGCAGGGAGACTGGCAATCAGCCCCAGCATTTT. It translates as CATSRETGNQPQHF.